These 19 T cell receptor beta chains share one sample of origin, sequenced in a study of T cells in Graves' hyperthyroidism and ophthalmopathy. Amplification of TCR beta CDR3 regions used RNA as the template. The TCR CDR3 first-round RT-PCR relied on the HTBI primer set. One entry per CDR3 protein results from TCRdb running MiXCR on the multiplex PCR reads. The repertoire has around 600,000 distinct CDR3 sequences, roughly 45% of them found once; the top ten carry less than 9%. Sample: peripheral blood or thyroid tissue (not recorded which). The receptors come from an adult man with Graves' disease, either hyperthyroidism or ophthalmopathy (not recorded which).

The chain has TRBV25-1 and TRBJ1-3; tentatively, D is TRBD1 (6 bases). V lost 8 bases and J 0 bases, leaving 14 bases between the germline ends. Germline-derived CDR1 and CDR2 are MGHDK and SYGVNS. This CDR3 has 15 residues. Here the CDR3 reads CASVEETGSGNTIYF. The CDR3 DNA reads as TGTGCCAGCGTTGAAGAGACAGGCTCTGGAAACACCATATATTTT.

V is TRBV29-1 and J is TRBJ1-2, with 7 bases identical to TRBD1. V shed 8 bases, J shed 4 bases, and the junction held 10 bases outside the gene matches. This CDR3 region has 13 residues. CDR1 and CDR2 (germline): SQVTM, ANQGSEA. CDR3 nucleotide sequence: TGCAGCCAAAGACAGGGAGACGGCTATGGCTACACCTTC. Amino acid sequence: CSQRQGDGYGYTF. The whole variable domain, filled in from reference TRBV29-1 and TRBJ1-2, reads SAVISQKPSRDICQRGTSLTIQCQVDSQVTMMFWYRQQPGQSLTLIATANQGSEATYESGFVIDKFPISRPNLTFSTLTVSNMSPEDSSIYLCSQRQGDGYGYTFGSGTRLTVV.

The V call is TRBV7-9, the J call TRBJ2-5; D assignment may be TRBD1 or TRBD2 (5 bases each). V lost 5 bases to trimming and J lost 4 bases, with 23 bases between them. The V gene's germline CDR1 is SEHNR and CDR2 FQNEAQ (reference sequence). The CDR3 is 17 amino acids. The CDR3 spells CASSLRPLPGPGETQYF. The CDR3 nucleotides read TGTGCCAGCAGCCTACGACCTCTTCCGGGGCCGGGAGAGACCCAGTACTTC.

For this clonotype: A much larger clone differs by one base, so this may be a read error. Here the CDR3 DNA reads TGTGCCAACAGCAGGGACAGGGCTGGAAACACCATATATTTT. It specifies CANSRDRAGNTIYF. This rearrangement joins TRBV7-6 to TRBJ1-3; 9 nucleotides agree with TRBD1. The CDR3 covers 14 residues. Per germline, CDR1 SGHVS and CDR2 FNYEAQ.

This clonotype was observed once. The chain links TRBV29-1 to TRBJ1-6; 9 bases are a match to TRBD1. The J segment lost 14 bases and the V segment lost 5 bases, leaving 10 bases of the junction unmatched. The CDR3 runs to 13 residues. The V gene's germline CDR1 is SQVTM and CDR2 ANQGSEA. CDR3 loop: CSVPGQGLVALHF. The DNA of the CDR3 is TGCAGCGTTCCGGGACAGGGACTCGTGGCCCTCCACTTT.

The rearrangement links TRBV4-1 to TRBJ1-1; possible D gene TRBD1, 5 bases. V was clipped by 1 base and J by 4 bases, with 16 bases between them. Looked up from germline, CDR1 is MGHRA and CDR2 is YSYEKL. CDR3 length equals 16 residues. This chain's CDR3 is CASSQVAGWVGTEAFF. The CDR3, as DNA: TGCGCCAGCAGCCAAGTGGCAGGGTGGGTTGGCACTGAAGCTTTCTTT.

With respect to this clonotype: The CDR3 end shows no conserved phenylalanine or tryptophan, and so a read error is likely. No DNA is shown, since the ends of the CDR3 on it are uncertain; the CDR3 is the one TCRdb lists. This chain uses TRBV29-1 with TRBJ1-1; the D call TRBD1 from the table was never checked on the DNA. Germline CDR1 SQVTM, CDR2 ANQGSEA. The CDR3 sequence runs 8 residues, both termini included. The CDR3 protein is CSVADSYY.

This clonotype came up a few times. The V call is TRBV7-8, the J call TRBJ1-5; D may be TRBD1 (6 bases). CDR3 length: 17 residues. The V end was cut by 1 base, the J end by 0 bases, with 13 bases between. Germline V CDR1 and CDR2: SGHVS, FQNEAQ. The CDR3 DNA reads TGTGCCAGCAGCTTAGGGGGGGGGGGCTATAGCAATCAGCCCCAGCATTTT. This gives the protein CASSLGGGGYSNQPQHF.

The rearrangement links TRBV6-5 to TRBJ1-4; TRBD1 matches at 11 bases. The length of the CDR3 is 14 residues. CDR1 and CDR2 from the germline V gene are MNHEY and SVGAGI. V dropped 4 bases and J dropped 8; count of bases not matched to a gene: 3. The CDR3 nucleotides are TGTGCCAGCAGTTGGGACAGGGGGGGAGAAAAACTGTTTTTT. As protein: CASSWDRGGEKLFF.

The rearrangement joins TRBV10-3 to TRBJ2-7; TRBD1 matches at 10 bases. The CDR3 is 15 residues long. Germline loops: CDR1 ENHRY, CDR2 SYGVKD. Trimming took 5 bases from V and 2 from J; bases not matched to a gene: 6. CDR3: CAISRTGGLPYEQYF. CDR3 nucleotides: TGTGCCATCAGTCGGACAGGGGGTCTTCCCTACGAGCAGTACTTC.

The count of this clonotype is one. The junction departs from germline at one end; a sequencing error may be responsible. V usage is TRBV11-3 and J usage is TRBJ2-7; no definite D call. This CDR3 has 15 amino acids. Germline CDR1 reads SGHNT; CDR2 reads YENEEA. The CDR3 region is CASSLVARHTYEQYF. CDR3 sequence (DNA): TGTGCCAGCAGTTTAGTGGCTAGGCATACCTACGAGCAGTACTTC.

This clonotype was observed a handful of times. The chain joins TRBV7-9 to TRBJ1-1, with D possibly TRBD1 on 5 matching bases. Germline CDR1 reads SEHNR; CDR2 reads FQNEAQ (reference sequence). CDR3 length: 17 residues. Trimming left V 3 bases short and J 1 base short, with 18 bases between. Here the CDR3 reads CASSLIKSRGGNTEAFF. The CDR3 DNA reads as TGTGCCAGCAGCTTGATTAAATCCCGGGGCGGGAACACTGAAGCTTTCTTT.

The chain has TRBV5-1 and TRBJ1-1, with unresolved D. Per germline, CDR1 SGHRS and CDR2 YFSETQ. The CDR3 has 15 amino acids. V shed 0 bases and J shed 4 bases, with 13 bases lying between them. Here the CDR3 reads CASSLDWLGVTEAFF. CDR3 DNA sequence: TGCGCCAGCAGCTTGGACTGGCTCGGGGTCACTGAAGCTTTCTTT.

The CDR3 region has the DNA TGCAGCTTAGAGCAGGGACTTTATGGCTACACCTTC. Translated: CSLEQGLYGYTF. This sequence joins TRBV29-1 and TRBJ1-2, with D tentatively TRBD1 (5 bases). CDR1 and CDR2 from the germline V gene are SQVTM and ANQGSEA. The CDR3 contains 12 residues. The V and J ends lost 8 bases and 5 bases respectively, with 15 bases between them. Combining the CDR3 with reference TRBV29-1 and TRBJ1-2 gives the whole variable domain SAVISQKPSRDICQRGTSLTIQCQVDSQVTMMFWYRQQPGQSLTLIATANQGSEATYESGFVIDKFPISRPNLTFSTLTVSNMSPEDSSIYLCSLEQGLYGYTFGSGTRLTVV.

The V call is TRBV7-6, the J call TRBJ1-2, with unresolved D. CDR1 SGHVS and CDR2 FNYEAQ come from the germline V gene. Trimming pared 1 base from V and 6 bases from J, leaving 9 bases between. This CDR3 region has 13 residues. The CDR3 reads CASSLDRLDGYTF. In DNA, the CDR3 is TGTGCCAGCAGCTTAGACAGACTAGATGGCTACACCTTC.

This clonotype was detected only a few times. The CDR3 loop is CASSLRKQELFF. The CDR3 DNA follows: TGTGCCAGCAGCTTGAGGAAACAGGAGCTGTTTTTT. The chain links TRBV5-8 to TRBJ2-2; no reliable D call. Trimming pared 1 base from V and 10 bases from J, leaving 8 bases between. Germline lookup yields CDR1 SGHTS and CDR2 YDEGEE. CDR3 length: 12 residues.

V is TRBV20-1 and J is TRBJ1-2; 9 bases agree with TRBD1. The CDR3 extends over 17 amino acids. From germline, CDR1 is DFQATT and CDR2 SNEGSKA (reference sequence). With 2 bases clipped from V and 1 base from J, the junction kept 11 bases outside the gene matches. Written as DNA, the CDR3 is TGCAGTGCTAGATCTGGACAGGGGAGAGGAAGTAACTATGGCTACACCTTC. Its translation: CSARSGQGRGSNYGYTF.

This chain connects TRBV7-4 to TRBJ2-7; D possibly matches TRBD1 or TRBD2 (7 bases each). Germline assignment: CDR1 SGHVT and CDR2 SQSDAQ. The CDR3 length is 14 residues. Trimming cost V 11 bases and J 2 bases, with 19 bases left between them. The CDR3 DNA is TGTGCCTGGGAAAGACAGGGAGGGACCTACGAGCAGTACTTC. It encodes CAWERQGGTYEQYF.

The chain combines TRBV5-6 with TRBJ2-2; 10 bases are shared with TRBD1. J was trimmed by 5 bases and V by 2 bases; bases with no gene match: 6. There are 16 residues in the CDR3. CDR1 and CDR2 (germline): SGHDT, YYEEEE. CDR3 coding DNA: TGTGCCAGCAGCTTCTGGGACAGGGGTGGAACCGGGGAGCTGTTTTTT. Residues: CASSFWDRGGTGELFF.